These T cell receptor beta chains were read from a single sample in a study of blood T cell repertoires in COVID-19. Assay: immunoSEQ multiplex PCR; the TCRdb copy retains only in-frame clones and omits some. Among 150,000 to 200,000 clones, roughly 88% were seen once, and the ten largest hold less than 3.5%. Sequences were obtained from peripheral blood. These receptors were collected from a woman aged 55-69 years with acute or convalescent COVID-19. The CDR3 runs from the conserved cysteine through the conserved F or W. The D gene is left open where the match is weak. Expanded clones get a size class; other rows say once, few or many, or leave the size out.

D gene,V gene,clone size,J gene,CDR3 length,CDR3 protein,CDR3 DNA
NA,TRBV28,NA,TRBJ1-4,11,CASSSNEKLFF,TGTGCCAGCAGTTCAAATGAAAAACTGTTTTTT
NA,TRBV11-2,NA,TRBJ1-1,13,CASSLEVSTEAFF,TGTGCCAGCAGCTTAGAAGTGAGCACTGAAGCTTTCTTT
NA,TRBV4-3,NA,TRBJ1-5,18,CASSQSLPGRGVWQPQHF,TGCGCCAGCAGCCAAAGTCTGCCAGGGCGTGGCGTTTGGCAGCCCCAGCATTTT
NA,TRBV18,few,TRBJ1-1,13,CASSPRPGVEAFF,TGTGCCAGCTCACCACGGCCAGGGGTTGAAGCTTTCTTT
NA,TRBV9,NA,TRBJ2-2,16,CASSVEAGWKSGELFF,TGTGCCAGCAGCGTAGAGGCAGGGTGGAAGTCCGGGGAGCTGTTTTTT
NA,TRBV12-3/TRBV12-4,NA,TRBJ1-5,13,CASSSVGVQPQHF,TGTGCCAGCAGTTCCGTCGGAGTTCAGCCCCAGCATTTT
NA,TRBV6-5,NA,TRBJ1-2,14,CASSYSTGGYGYTF,TGTGCCAGCAGTTACTCGACAGGAGGCTATGGCTACACCTTC
TRBD2,TRBV7-9,NA,TRBJ2-7,18,CASSSLDGGLAAFYEQYF,TGTGCCAGCAGCTCACTGGACGGAGGACTAGCGGCCTTCTACGAGCAGTACTTC
NA,TRBV9,NA,TRBJ1-1,15,CASSARHTRGTEAFF,TGTGCCAGCAGCGCCAGACACACCCGGGGGACTGAAGCTTTCTTT
NA,TRBV11-3,NA,TRBJ1-1,13,CASSRGSDYEAFF,TGTGCCAGCAGCCGAGGGTCGGACTACGAAGCTTTCTTT
TRBD1,TRBV5-4,NA,TRBJ1-4,16,CASSSGQGSGNEKLFF,TGTGCCAGCAGCTCGGGACAGGGTTCGGGTAATGAAAAACTGTTTTTT
TRBD1,TRBV15,NA,TRBJ2-7,15,CATSIDRDRDYEQYF,TGTGCCACCAGCATTGATAGAGACAGGGATTACGAGCAGTACTTC
NA,TRBV6-5,NA,TRBJ1-6,13,CASSFPGNSPLHF,TGTGCCAGCAGTTTCCCAGGGAATTCACCCCTCCACTTT
TRBD1,TRBV10-3,NA,TRBJ2-7,13,CAARTGGSYEQYF,TGTGCCGCCCGGACAGGAGGCTCCTACGAGCAGTACTTC
NA,TRBV2,NA,TRBJ1-1,14,CASSPPTGLTEAFF,TGTGCCAGCAGCCCCCCCACAGGATTAACTGAAGCTTTCTTT
NA,TRBV5-5,NA,TRBJ1-1,12,CASSRRSTEAFF,TGTGCCAGCAGCCGGAGGAGCACTGAAGCTTTCTTT
TRBD1,TRBV9,NA,TRBJ1-2,15,CASSRGTGVNYGYTF,TGTGCCAGCAGTCGGGGGACAGGGGTTAACTATGGCTACACCTTC
TRBD1,TRBV7-9,NA,TRBJ1-1,16,CASSRFSGTVNTEAFF,TGTGCCAGCAGCCGTTTTTCCGGGACAGTGAACACTGAAGCTTTCTTT
TRBD2,TRBV3-1/TRBV3-2,once,TRBJ2-5,15,CASRLAGAIQETQYF,TGTGCCAGCAGACTAGCGGGGGCCATCCAAGAGACCCAGTACTTC
NA,TRBV7-2,few,TRBJ1-1,14,CASSPGGKNTEAFF,TGTGCCAGCAGTCCGGGAGGGAAGAACACTGAAGCTTTCTTT
TRBD1,TRBV27,few,TRBJ1-6,14,CASSPDRANSPLHF,TGTGCCAGCAGTCCAGACAGGGCTAATTCACCCCTCCACTTT